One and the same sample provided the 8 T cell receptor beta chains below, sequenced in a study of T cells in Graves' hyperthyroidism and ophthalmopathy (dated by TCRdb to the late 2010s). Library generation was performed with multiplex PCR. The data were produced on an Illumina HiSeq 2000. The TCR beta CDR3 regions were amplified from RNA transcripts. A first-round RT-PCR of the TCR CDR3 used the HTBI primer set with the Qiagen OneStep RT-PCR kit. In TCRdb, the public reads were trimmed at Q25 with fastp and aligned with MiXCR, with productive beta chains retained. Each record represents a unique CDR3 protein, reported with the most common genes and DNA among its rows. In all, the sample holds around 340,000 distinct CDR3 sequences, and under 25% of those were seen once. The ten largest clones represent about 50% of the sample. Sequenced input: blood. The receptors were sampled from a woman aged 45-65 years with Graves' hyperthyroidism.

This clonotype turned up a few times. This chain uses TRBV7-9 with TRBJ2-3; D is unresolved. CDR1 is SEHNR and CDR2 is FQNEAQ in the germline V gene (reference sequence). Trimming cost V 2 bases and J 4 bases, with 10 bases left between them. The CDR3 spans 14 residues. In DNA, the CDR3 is TGTGCCAGCAGCTTAAACTTGGTACCAGATACGCAGTATTTT. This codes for CASSLNLVPDTQYF.

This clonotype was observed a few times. The CDR3 nucleotides are TGTGCCAGCAGCTTGCGGACTGCCGGCTCTGGGGCCAACGTCCTGACTTTC. Translating it yields CASSLRTAGSGANVLTF. This chain uses TRBV7-9 with TRBJ2-6; TRBD2 might be the D (5 bases). This CDR3 is 17 amino acids long. V lost 3 bases, J lost 0 bases, and 12 bases lay in between. Looked up from germline, CDR1 is SEHNR and CDR2 is FQNEAQ (reference sequence).

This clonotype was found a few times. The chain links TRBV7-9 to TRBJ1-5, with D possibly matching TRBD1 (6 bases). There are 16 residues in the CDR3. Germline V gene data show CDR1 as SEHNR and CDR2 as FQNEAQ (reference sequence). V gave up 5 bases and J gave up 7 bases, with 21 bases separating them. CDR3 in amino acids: CASSTYTGKGKQPQHF. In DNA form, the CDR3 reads TGTGCCAGCAGCACATACACAGGGAAAGGGAAGCAGCCCCAGCATTTT.

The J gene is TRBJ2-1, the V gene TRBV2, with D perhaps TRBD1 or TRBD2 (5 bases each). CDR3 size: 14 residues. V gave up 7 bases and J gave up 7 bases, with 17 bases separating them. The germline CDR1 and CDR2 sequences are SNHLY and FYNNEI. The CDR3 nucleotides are TGTGCCAGCACCCTAGGGACCGCTAAAAATGAGCAGTTCTTC. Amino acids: CASTLGTAKNEQFF.

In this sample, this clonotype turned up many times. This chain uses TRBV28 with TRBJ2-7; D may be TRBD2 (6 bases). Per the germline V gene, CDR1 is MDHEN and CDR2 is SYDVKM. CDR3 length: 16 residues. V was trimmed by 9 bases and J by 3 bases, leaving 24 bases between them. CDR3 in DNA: TGTGCCAGTCTTAAGGCGGGACTCCCCGTAAACTACGAGCAGTACTTC. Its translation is CASLKAGLPVNYEQYF.

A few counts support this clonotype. The CDR3 spells CASRSPGGQPQHF. CDR3 coding DNA: TGTGCCAGCCGTAGCCCGGGGGGCCAGCCCCAGCATTTT. The chain combines TRBV6-1 with TRBJ1-5; D possibly corresponds to TRBD1 (6 bases). The CDR3 totals 13 residues. Trimming stripped 8 bases from V and 7 bases from J, with 15 bases between. Germline V gene sequence: CDR1 MNHNS, CDR2 SASEGT.

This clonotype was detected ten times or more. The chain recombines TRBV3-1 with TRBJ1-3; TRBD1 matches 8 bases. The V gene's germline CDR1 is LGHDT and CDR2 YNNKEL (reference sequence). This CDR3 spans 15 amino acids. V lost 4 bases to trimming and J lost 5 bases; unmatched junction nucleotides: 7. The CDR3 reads CASSPRDRSRNTIYF. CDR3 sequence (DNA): TGTGCCAGCAGCCCTAGGGACAGGTCAAGAAACACCATATATTTT.

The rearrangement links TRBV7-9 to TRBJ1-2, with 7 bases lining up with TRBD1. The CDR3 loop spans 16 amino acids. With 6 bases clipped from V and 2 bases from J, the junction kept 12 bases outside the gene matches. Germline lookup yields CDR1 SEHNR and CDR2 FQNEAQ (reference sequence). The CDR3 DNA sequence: TGTGCCAGCAGTCCAGAATGGGACAGATTAAACTATGGCTACACCTTC. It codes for CASSPEWDRLNYGYTF.